Given below is one T cell receptor beta chain in context. Amplification used 60 Vbeta primers and 13 Jbeta primers. Assay used: immunoSEQ multiplex PCR; TCRdb lists only in-frame clones, some missing. The sample lists 150,000 to 200,000 clones, approximately 67% occurring once. This entry belongs to a study of cytomegalovirus exposure and HLA in healthy donors. The CDR3 runs 12 residues. The germline gives CDR1 SGHDT, CDR2 YYEEEE. Trimming cost V 4 bases and J 5 bases, with 9 bases left between them. The sequenced sample consisted of PBMCs. The chain combines TRBV5-6 with TRBJ2-5; no firm D call. This receptor was obtained from a woman aged 18 to 35 in good health and CMV-seropositive. The CDR3 DNA reads TGTGCCAGCAGCAATCACCGGGAGACCCAGTACTTC. Protein product: CASSNHRETQYF.